The sequence of this TCR beta chain was determined in a study of blood T cell repertoires in COVID-19. Study-wide context: From T cells, B-cell-depleted T cells, or PBMCs came the material, which was cDNA or gDNA.

Method: immunoSEQ multiplex PCR; TCRdb's copy keeps in-frame clones and lacks some. The sample has some 98,000 clones, around 83% seen once. The sequencing sample was made of peripheral blood. The TCR comes from a man aged 55 to 70 with acute or convalescent COVID-19.

DNA of the CDR3: TGTGCCAGCACTTCCGAGGTCGCAGATACGCAGTATTTT. It specifies CASTSEVADTQYF. The rearrangement uses TRBV2 and TRBJ2-3; no reliable D call. The CDR3 spans 13 residues. Deletions cut 7 bases from V and 4 bases from J, with 12 bases between. CDR1 and CDR2 (germline): SNHLY, FYNNEI.